The clone carrying this T cell receptor beta chain was seen just once. Its specificity is unknown. These data originate in a study of cytomegalovirus exposure and HLA in healthy donors. Across the whole study: Out of 398 genotyped donors, about 76% belonged to the Caucasian-associated ancestry cluster.

From germline, CDR1 is SGHNT and CDR2 YYREEE (reference sequence). The CDR3 consists of 14 residues. J lost 4 bases, V lost 8 bases, and 6 bases had no gene match. Overall study findings and caveats: Association with HLA alleles at 0.05 false discovery rate was found for around 15,000 TCR beta sequences in a later analysis. Confirmation in vitro established that a few CMV-associated chains were specific for CMV antigens. Across all donors, roughly uniform sequencing depth was an assumption of the presence/absence analyses.

PCR amplification relied on 60 Vbeta primers (plus 13 Jbeta primers). TCRdb's copy holds only in-frame clones and misses some; the assay was immunoSEQ multiplex PCR. The sample contains about 160,000 clones, about 80% of which appear only once. This receptor was taken from a woman between 45 and 65 years old in good health and CMV-seronegative. J is TRBJ1-4 and V is TRBV5-4; 9 bases are shared with TRBD1. The sequenced material came from PBMCs. The CDR3 protein is CASSTGGYNEKLFF. For the CDR3, the DNA is TGTGCCAGTTCAACAGGGGGCTATAATGAAAAACTGTTTTTT.